This passage covers 26 T cell receptor beta chains from one sample sequenced in a study of blood T cell repertoires in COVID-19. Generated by immunoSEQ multiplex PCR, the TCRdb table keeps only in-frame clones and is missing some. This sample has approximately 270,000 clones, with approximately 90% found just once. Sequenced material: PBMCs or T cells enriched from blood (not recorded which). The receptors stem from a man aged 40-50 years who had been exposed to COVID-19.

J is TRBJ2-1 and V is TRBV28, with D tentatively TRBD2 (6 bases). V lost 6 bases and J lost 5, with 14 bases in between. CDR1 and CDR2 from the germline V gene are MDHEN and SYDVKM. CDR3 length equals 14 residues. CDR3 sequence (DNA): TGTGCCAGCAGCACCTTCGGACTACACAATGAGCAGTTCTTC. It specifies CASSTFGLHNEQFF.

The chain carries TRBV18 and TRBJ2-7, with D possibly being TRBD1 (5 bases). The V gene lost 0 bases and the J gene lost 4 bases, with 10 bases spanning the gap. This CDR3 spans 14 amino acids. Germline CDR1 and CDR2: KGHSH and LQKENI. The CDR3 is CASSPPAGNYEQYF. The CDR3 DNA follows: TGTGCCAGCTCACCACCGGCAGGGAATTACGAGCAGTACTTC.

This clone was picked up a small number of times. The rearrangement links TRBV4-1 to TRBJ1-1, with 7 bases lining up with TRBD1. J was trimmed by 0 bases and V by 1 base; bases with no gene match: 5. Germline V gives CDR1 MGHRA, CDR2 YSYEKL. The CDR3 is 16 residues long. The CDR3 DNA follows: TGCGCCAGCAGCCAAGTAAACAGGGGTCTGAACACTGAAGCTTTCTTT. It encodes CASSQVNRGLNTEAFF.

The chain carries TRBV9 and TRBJ2-2; 7 bases are shared with TRBD2. The CDR3 consists of 14 residues. Per germline, CDR1 SGDLS and CDR2 YYNGEE. Trimming cost V 0 bases and J 13 bases; bases outside gene matches: 9. The CDR3 bases are TGTGCCAGCAGCGTAGCTGGGGAGGGCTCGGGGCTGTTTTTT. Residues: CASSVAGEGSGLFF.

The chain links TRBV6-5 to TRBJ1-2; D is perhaps TRBD1 (6 bases). The CDR3 has 13 amino acids. Trimming removed 6 bases from V and 8 bases from J, with 16 bases in between. Germline values: CDR1 MNHEY, CDR2 SVGAGI. CDR3 DNA sequence: TGTGCCAGCAGACCACAGGGTTCTGGGGGCTACACCTTC. Translated: CASRPQGSGGYTF.

The chain has TRBV24-1 and TRBJ2-1; 10 nucleotides match TRBD2. The CDR3 contains 15 residues. The germline V gene has CDR1 KGHDR and CDR2 SFDVKD. V trimming: 3 bases; J trimming: 6 bases; junction bases outside the gene matches: 4. The CDR3 DNA reads TGTGCCACCAGTGATCGGACTAGCGGTTTCAATGAGCAGTTCTTC. Translated: CATSDRTSGFNEQFF.

The CDR3 DNA reads as TGTGCCAGCAGCGGGGCGGAGGGACGGATAAACTATGGCTACACCTTC. This sequence encodes CASSGAEGRINYGYTF. This sequence joins TRBV11-3 and TRBJ1-2; D perhaps matches TRBD1 (5 bases). The germline gives CDR1 SGHNT, CDR2 YENEEA. The CDR3 has 16 residues. V shed 5 bases and J shed 2 bases, with 18 bases lying between them.

The chain employs TRBV28 and TRBJ1-1; D is ambiguous. CDR1 and CDR2 from the germline V gene are MDHEN and SYDVKM. The V gene lost 5 bases and the J gene lost 3 bases, with 7 bases spanning the gap. The CDR3 extends over 12 amino acids. The CDR3 sequence is CASSPLDTEAFF. CDR3 sequence (DNA): TGTGCCAGCAGTCCTCTAGACACTGAAGCTTTCTTT.

The J gene is TRBJ1-4, the V gene TRBV5-1, with TRBD1 matching 7 bases. V lost 4 bases and J lost 4; bases outside the gene matches: 10. CDR3 length: 16 amino acids. The germline V gene has CDR1 SGHRS and CDR2 YFSETQ. The DNA of the CDR3 is TGCGCCAGCAGCACGGGACAGTCGAGGGTTAATGAAAAACTGTTTTTT. This encodes CASSTGQSRVNEKLFF.

V and J are TRBV19 and TRBJ1-3; possible D gene TRBD1, 5 bases. Deletions cut 1 base from V and 0 bases from J, with 7 bases between. Germline lookup yields CDR1 LNHDA and CDR2 SQIVND (reference sequence). CDR3 length equals 15 residues. CDR3 loop: CASSIGDSSGNTIYF. The DNA of the CDR3 is TGTGCCAGTAGTATAGGAGACAGCTCTGGAAACACCATATATTTT. Full variable domain (missing parts from reference TRBV19 and TRBJ1-3): DGGITQSPKYLFRKEGQNVTLSCEQNLNHDAMYWYRQDPGQGLRLIYYSQIVNDFQKGDIAEGYSVSREKKESFPLTVTSAQKNPTAFYLCASSIGDSSGNTIYFGEGSWLTVV.

This clone was recorded a few times. The chain combines TRBV1 with TRBJ1-5; TRBD1, the table's D call, was not compared with the DNA. TRBV1 is reported as a pseudogene. The CDR3 is 20 residues long. DNA of the CDR3: TGCACCAGCAGCCAAGATCCGGGACAGGGGGCGCGTGGACGCAATCAGCCCCAGCATTTT. Protein sequence: CTSSQDPGQGARGRNQPQHF.

The rearrangement links TRBV30 to TRBJ2-3; possible D gene TRBD2, 6 bases. This CDR3 region has 15 residues. Germline loops: CDR1 GTSNPN, CDR2 SVGIG (reference sequence). Trimming removed 4 bases at V and 0 bases at J, with 14 bases between. The CDR3: CAWKPAGTSTDTQYF. CDR3 coding DNA: TGTGCCTGGAAGCCCGCCGGGACTAGCACAGATACGCAGTATTTT.

The V and J genes are TRBV19 and TRBJ2-1; D perhaps matches TRBD1 (5 bases). Trimming cost V 7 bases and J 5 bases, with 18 bases left between them. This CDR3 has 15 residues. CDR1 and CDR2 (germline): LNHDA, SQIVND (reference sequence). The CDR3 sequence: CASTLGAGWNNEQFF. In DNA form, the CDR3 reads TGTGCCAGTACCCTTGGGGCAGGGTGGAACAATGAGCAGTTCTTC.

The chain links TRBV27 to TRBJ1-3, with D tentatively TRBD1 (5 bases). Germline V gives CDR1 MNHEY, CDR2 SMNVEV (reference sequence). This CDR3 is 15 amino acids long. Trimming took off 5 bases at V and 0 bases at J, with 11 bases between the two ends. The CDR3 spells CASSIAGLSGNTIYF. The CDR3 DNA follows: TGTGCCAGCAGTATCGCAGGGCTCTCTGGAAACACCATATATTTT.

CDR3 nucleotides: TGTGCCAGCAGCCCGGAAATGTGGAGTAGCACAGATACGCAGTATTTT. It encodes CASSPEMWSSTDTQYF. This chain uses TRBV7-3 with TRBJ2-3, with unresolved D. This CDR3 spans 16 amino acids. Germline V CDR1 and CDR2: SGHTA, FQGTGA. V was cut by 5 bases and J by 0 bases, with 15 bases left in between. The variable domain in full, with the rest retrieved from reference TRBV7-3 and TRBJ2-3, is GAGVSQTPSNKVTEKGKYVELRCDPISGHTALYWYRQSLGQGPEFLIYFQGTGAADDSGLPNDRFFAVRPEGSVSTLKIQRTERGDSAVYLCASSPEMWSSTDTQYFGPGTRLTVL.

The chain carries TRBV18 and TRBJ2-1, with TRBD1 identical over 7 bases. This CDR3 is 12 amino acids long. The V and J ends lost 2 bases and 9 bases, in that order; junction bases with no gene match: 1. Germline lookup yields CDR1 KGHSH and CDR2 LQKENI. The chain's CDR3 is CASSPTGAEQFF. The CDR3 DNA reads TGTGCCAGCTCACCAACAGGGGCTGAGCAGTTCTTC.

V is TRBV6-5 and J is TRBJ2-7; TRBD1 aligns across 10 bases. CDR3 length equals 15 residues. Germline V CDR1 and CDR2: MNHEY, SVGAGI. V was clipped by 4 bases and J by 6 bases; unmatched bases: 9. The CDR3, as DNA: TGTGCCAGCAGTTCCCGGACAGGGGGAGAGGGCGAGCAGTACTTC. The encoded protein is CASSSRTGGEGEQYF.

The genes are TRBV4-1 and TRBJ1-1; D ambiguous. This CDR3 comprises 13 residues. The V gene's germline CDR1 is MGHRA and CDR2 YSYEKL. The germline V and J ends were trimmed by 1 base and 5 bases, with 8 bases remaining between them. This chain's CDR3 is CASSQVSRTEAFF. The CDR3 DNA sequence: TGCGCCAGCAGCCAAGTGTCCCGGACTGAAGCTTTCTTT.

The V gene is TRBV28, the J gene TRBJ2-1; D unclear. The germline CDR1 and CDR2 sequences are MDHEN and SYDVKM. Trimming cost V 4 bases and J 6 bases, with 13 bases left between them. The CDR3 runs to 14 residues. The CDR3 DNA is TGTGCCAGCAGTTCCCCGGTTCTAGTCAATGAGCAGTTCTTC. Its protein is CASSSPVLVNEQFF.

The rearrangement joins TRBV12-3 or TRBV12-4 to TRBJ2-7; unclear D gene. V was clipped by 5 bases and J by 4 bases, with 9 bases between them. The length of the CDR3 is 12 residues. The CDR3 DNA reads as TGTGCCAGCAGTCGCGACTTTTACGAGCAGTACTTC. Its translation is CASSRDFYEQYF.

The chain has TRBV24-1 and TRBJ2-2; no firm D call. This CDR3 is 15 amino acids long. From germline, CDR1 is KGHDR and CDR2 SFDVKD. With 0 bases removed from V and 6 bases from J, the gap between germline ends came to 10 bases. Written as DNA, the CDR3 is TGTGCCACCAGTGATTTGATCTCGGGTTCCGGGGAGCTGTTTTTT. Protein product: CATSDLISGSGELFF.

Here the CDR3 DNA reads TGTGCCAGCAGTGGGGACAGGGGATTAGCCAAAAACATTCAGTACTTC. Amino acid sequence: CASSGDRGLAKNIQYF. The chain carries TRBV6-1 and TRBJ2-4, with 10 positions matching TRBD1. The CDR3 sequence is 16 residues long. The V gene's germline CDR1 is MNHNS and CDR2 SASEGT. V lost 4 bases to trimming and J lost 0 bases; unmatched junction nucleotides: 3.

The chain has TRBV7-2 and TRBJ2-7, with TRBD2 matching over 10 bases. Germline lookup yields CDR1 SGHTA and CDR2 FQGNSA. After removal of 5 bases from V and 3 bases from J, the junction contained 4 bases not matched to a gene. The CDR3 is 14 amino acids. The chain's CDR3 is CASSRTSGLYEQYF. The DNA of the CDR3 is TGTGCCAGCAGCCGGACTAGCGGACTCTACGAGCAGTACTTC.

This sequence joins TRBV7-8 and TRBJ2-7; 11 bases match TRBD1. J gave up 2 bases and V 5 bases, and 5 bases lay outside the gene matches. Per the germline V gene, CDR1 is SGHVS and CDR2 is FQNEAQ. This CDR3 contains 15 residues. CDR3 residues: CASSRPGQGAYEQYF. For the CDR3, the DNA is TGTGCCAGCAGCCGACCGGGACAGGGGGCCTACGAGCAGTACTTC. Full variable domain (rest looked up from reference TRBV7-8 and TRBJ2-7): GAGVSQSPRYKVAKRGQDVALRCDPISGHVSLFWYQQALGQGPEFLTYFQNEAQLDKSGLPSDRFFAERPEGSVSTLKIQRTQQEDSAVYLCASSRPGQGAYEQYFGPGTRLTVT.

This clone has just a few counts. This chain joins TRBV3-1 (or the pseudogene TRBV3-2) and TRBJ2-1, with TRBD2 matching over 11 bases. Per germline, CDR1 LGHDT and CDR2 YNNKEL (reference sequence). The CDR3 loop spans 11 amino acids. Trimming at V came to 7 bases and at J to 10 bases, leaving 0 bases not matched to a gene. DNA of the CDR3: TGTGCCAGCATAGCGGGAGGGGAGCAGTTCTTC. It yields the protein CASIAGGEQFF.

The J gene is TRBJ1-5, the V gene TRBV28; D unresolved. This CDR3 contains 12 residues. Germline V CDR1 and CDR2: MDHEN, SYDVKM. The germline V and J ends were trimmed by 2 bases and 12 bases, with 11 bases remaining between them. Here the CDR3 DNA reads TGTGCCAGCAGTTTACTTAGAGGAATCCAGCATTTT. Its translation is CASSLLRGIQHF.